This record concerns one TCR beta chain sequence. Its matching antigen is unknown. This record comes from a study of regulatory T cells in long-lasting Graves disease. Broader study findings: Lower TCR diversity was seen in persistent Graves' patients than in newly diagnosed ones.

Building the TCR beta libraries relied on iRepertoire HTBI primers, and CDR3 regions underwent Arm-PCR. TCRdb reprocessed the multiplex PCR reads via MiXCR and lists one record per CDR3 protein. Here the sample spans more than 300,000 distinct CDR3 sequences, 20% being singletons. There are 15 residues in the CDR3. The V segment lost 1 base and the J segment 7 bases; nucleotides outside the gene matches: 6. Germline assignment: CDR1 SGHDT and CDR2 YYEEEE. Described time point: persistent/refractory GD, antithyroid drugs over 5 years with positive TRAb. RNA isolated from PBMCs was used to make the TCR library.

The clonotype originates from a female donor with Graves disease. The material was peripheral blood mononuclear cells (PBMCs), obtained when the disease was refractory, from a patient treated with antithyroid drugs. V is TRBV5-6 and J is TRBJ2-1; 9 positions match TRBD1. The CDR3: CASSLLQGALNEQFF. The CDR3 coding sequence is TGTGCCAGCAGCTTGCTACAGGGGGCGTTGAATGAGCAGTTCTTC.